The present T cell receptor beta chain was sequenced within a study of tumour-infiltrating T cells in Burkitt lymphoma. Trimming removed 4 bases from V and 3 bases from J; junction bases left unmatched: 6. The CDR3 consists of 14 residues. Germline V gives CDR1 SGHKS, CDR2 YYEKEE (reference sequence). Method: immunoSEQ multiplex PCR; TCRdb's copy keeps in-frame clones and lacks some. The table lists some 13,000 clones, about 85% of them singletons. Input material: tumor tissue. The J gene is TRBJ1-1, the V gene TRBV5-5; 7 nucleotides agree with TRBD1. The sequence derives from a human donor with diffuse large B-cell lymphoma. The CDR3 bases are TGTGCCAGCAGCGCGGGACAGTTGGACACTGAAGCTTTCTTT. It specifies CASSAGQLDTEAFF.